This T cell receptor beta chain was observed in a study of T cell responses to AZD1222 COVID-19 vaccine (dated by TCRdb to about 2021). Study-wide context: Because spike-specific TCR depth and breadth did not differ between the two schedules, AZD1222 recipients who got a second dose at roughly 4 weeks were pooled with those who got a second dose at roughly 12 weeks. Enrollment into the trials was organized by age into subgroups of 18-55, 56-69 and 70-plus years, and those subgroups contained 148, 28 and 57 TCR-sequenced participants, respectively. A total of around 240 trial participants underwent TCR sequencing, of whom 207 received two doses of AZD1222 and approximately 25 received two doses of the MenACWY control vaccine.

The germline ends are 23 bases apart after V is trimmed by 6 bases and J by 5 bases. The CDR3 measures 17 amino acids from cysteine to phenylalanine. Just the 51-base CDR3 DNA is kept, in frame starting at base 1. As encoded in the germline V gene (reference sequence), CDR1 is MNHEY while CDR2 is SMNVEV. Findings and caveats that apply to the study as a whole: Nearly half of unique spike-specific TCRs reportedly recognized epitopes outside regions mutated in the B.1.351 and B.1.1.7 variants. The whole spike protein was spanned by vaccine-associated CD4 TCRs, and dominant responses were seen in regions 160-218 and 743-854. Most participants were white British and females outnumbered males, and the authors suggested that clonal diversity may have been underestimated. After two AZD1222 doses, both the breadth and the depth of spike-specific TCRs were significantly higher than at day 0 and than in MenACWY recipients. Because no day 14 peak-response samples were available, the repertoires could be characterized only after the peak T cell response. Conclusions about previously exposed vaccinees are limited, since just six AZD1222 recipients were seropositive for SARS-CoV-2 at baseline. In the small 56-69-year group, the increase in depth fell short of significance, most likely because of low power.

As to this clone: What this receptor recognizes is not known. Per-base quality was not reported, and no clone a single base away is much larger than it.

The sample's time point label, in plain terms: baseline before first vaccination. Vaccinee samples came from UK trials COV001 and COV002, including a single-blind randomized controlled phase 2/3 trial of AZD1222 (ChAdOx1 nCoV-19) in healthy adults. For TCRbeta chain sequencing, PBMC samples from trial participants were taken at day 0 and at day 28 after the second dose. The CDR3 regions of human TCRbeta chains were analyzed by immunosequencing. Per the source publication's procedure: TCRs in the repertoires were matched against a reference library of SARS-CoV-2-specific TCRs that had been generated with the MIRA antigen-specificity platform. Breadth meant the fraction of unique TCRs that were SARS-CoV-2-associated, whereas depth meant the fraction of total T cells that were SARS-CoV-2-associated. Using the MIRA data, each spike-specific TCR was assigned both to the spike region to which the TCR was reactive and to a CD4 or CD8 class. Log10-transformed breadth and depth values were compared by one-way ANOVA with Sidak's multiple comparisons tests. Drawn from immuneACCESS, this table holds only the in-frame rearrangements with V and J called that TCRdb kept. Clones are partly lost; checked studies trace under half to an unresolved V gene and leave the rest unexplained. D and trimming come from the DNA, and the V and J calls and clone size come from that table. The table for this sample lists 170,000 or so clones; roughly 90% of them were counted only once. The ten largest make up approximately 2.5% of the sample.

This clonotype was obtained from an adult in good health. The chain is assembled from TRBV27 and TRBJ1-5; the best D guess is TRBD1, with 5 bases matching. This sample comprised peripheral blood, obtained on day 0 of AZD1222 vaccination. The nucleotide sequence reads as follows: TGTGCCAGCAGGTTAAGGCCCAGGGCTTACTGGGATCAGCCCCAGCATTTT. The encoded protein is CASRLRPRAYWDQPQHF.